Listed below are T cell receptor beta chains from one sample, sequenced in a study of blood T cells in healthy people across ages. TCRdb independently ran MiXCR on the 5' RACE reads; one entry per CDR3 protein. The sample carries around 800,000 distinct CDR3 sequences, under 55% recorded once. Specimen: blood. The origin of the receptors is a man in his 60s in good health. The CDR3 runs from the conserved cysteine through the conserved F or W. D genes are given only for firm matches. Size is omitted from some rows. Given values are once, few, many or a class for expanded clones.

size	J	V	D	DNA	CDR3
few	TRBJ1-5	TRBV20-1	-	TGCAGTGCTAGAGATCTAGAGGGGAAGAATCAGCCCCAGCATTTT	CSARDLEGKNQPQHF
few	TRBJ2-3	TRBV12-3/TRBV12-4	-	TGTGCCAGCCGTTCCGGCGGGGCCCCAGATACGCAGTATTTT	CASRSGGAPDTQYF
few	TRBJ2-5	TRBV15	-	TGTGCCACCAGCAGAGTAAAGGGGTGGGCCCAGTACTTC	CATSRVKGWAQYF
-	TRBJ1-6	TRBV6-1	TRBD1	TGTGCCAGCAGAGGACAGGCCCAGGCACCCCTCCACTTT	CASRGQAQAPLHF
-	TRBJ1-1	TRBV29-1	TRBD1	TGCAGCGTTGAACTCGGGACAGCGAACACTGGAGCTTTCTTT	CSVELGTANTGAFF
-	TRBJ2-5	TRBV5-1	-	TGCGCCAGCAGCTTGGTAGGGGGGCCCCAAGGGGAGACCCAGTACTTC	CASSLVGGPQGETQYF
-	TRBJ2-1	TRBV6-6	TRBD1	TGTGCCAGCAGAGATGCTGGGACAGGGGACAATGAGCAGTTCTTC	CASRDAGTGDNEQFF
-	TRBJ2-3	TRBV9	TRBD2	TGTGCCAGCAGCCCCCGGAGCGGGGGGGCCTTCCCAGATACGCAGTATTTT	CASSPRSGGAFPDTQYF
-	TRBJ2-1	TRBV7-2	TRBD2	TGTGCCAGCAGCCCCCGGAGTTCGGGGGGGGACTTCAATGAGCAGTTCTTC	CASSPRSSGGDFNEQFF
many	TRBJ2-5	TRBV20-1	-	TGCAGTGCTAGGGGGGGCTCGTACCAAGAGACCCAGTACTTC	CSARGGSYQETQYF
-	TRBJ2-2	TRBV12-3/TRBV12-4	-	TGTGCCAGCAGTGATTCGTCGAACACCGGGAAGCTGTTTTTT	CASSDSSNTGKLFF
-	TRBJ1-2	TRBV24-1	-	TGTGCCACCAGTGATCCGGGGGTCTATGGCTACACCTTC	CATSDPGVYGYTF
-	TRBJ1-2	TRBV21-1	-	TGTGCCAGCAAAAGGGCCATTGCCGGAGTATATGGCTACACCTTC	CASKRAIAGVYGYTF
-	TRBJ2-1	TRBV7-3	TRBD1	TGTGCCAGCAGCTTAACCGACAGGGCAACGCAGTTCTTC	CASSLTDRATQFF
-	TRBJ2-7	TRBV12-3/TRBV12-4	-	TGTGCCAGCAGGCTCTCAGCCACTTACGAGCAGTACTTC	CASRLSATYEQYF
few	TRBJ1-2	TRBV4-1	-	TGCGCCAGCAGCCACCACACAGGAACTCGGCCCCCCTATGGCTACACCTTC	CASSHHTGTRPPYGYTF
few	TRBJ2-3	TRBV7-2	TRBD2	TGTGCCAGCAGTTATAGCGGGGGTCCCCCTAGCACAGATACGCAGTATTTT	CASSYSGGPPSTDTQYF
-	TRBJ2-1	TRBV12-3/TRBV12-4	TRBD2	TGTGCCAGCAGTTTAACTAGCGGGGGGGCGGAGAATGAGCGGTTCTTC	CASSLTSGGAENERFF
-	TRBJ2-7	TRBV6-6	TRBD1	TGTGCCAGCACCAAGGAGACAGGGGGGTCCTACGAGCAGTACTTC	CASTKETGGSYEQYF
few	TRBJ2-7	TRBV6-2/TRBV6-3	TRBD1	TGTGCCAGCAGTTACCCCTCCGGGACAGTATCCTACGAGCAGTACTTC	CASSYPSGTVSYEQYF
few	TRBJ2-5	TRBV6-5	-	TGTGCCAGCAGCCACCTTGGACAGCCACAAGAGACCCAGTACTTC	CASSHLGQPQETQYF
few	TRBJ2-4	TRBV12-3/TRBV12-4	TRBD2	TGTGCCAGCAGAGCTAGCGGGGGTGACATTCAGTACTTC	CASRASGGDIQYF
-	TRBJ2-5	TRBV5-6	-	TGTGCCAGCAGCTTGCAGGTTCAAGAGACCCAGTACTTC	CASSLQVQETQYF
-	TRBJ2-7	TRBV6-2/TRBV6-3	TRBD2	TGTGCCAGCAGGACTAGCGGGAGCTCCTACGAGCAGTACTTC	CASRTSGSSYEQYF
-	TRBJ1-1	TRBV3-1	-	TGTGCCAGCAGCCAAAGCGGACTTGAAGCTTTCTTT	CASSQSGLEAFF
few	TRBJ2-1	TRBV7-2	-	TGTGCCAGCAGCTTACAGGTCAACAATGAGCAGTTCTTC	CASSLQVNNEQFF
-	TRBJ1-2	TRBV19	-	TGCGCCAGTAGCCCGGGGTGGGTAGGCTATGGCTACACCTTC	CASSPGWVGYGYTF
many	TRBJ2-5	TRBV6-5	-	TGTGCCAGCAGTTACTCGACAGGAAATCTGGAGACCCAGTACTTC	CASSYSTGNLETQYF
few	TRBJ2-7	TRBV20-1	-	TGCAGTGCTAGAGCCCCTAATGAGGGTATAACCTACGAGCAGTACTTC	CSARAPNEGITYEQYF
-	TRBJ1-5	TRBV2	-	TGTGCCAGCAGCCGGGGAGGGACGAGCAATCAGCCCCAGCATTTT	CASSRGGTSNQPQHF
-	TRBJ1-6	TRBV7-2	-	TGTGCCAGCAGCTTAGTTGGAGGGGAAGGATCACCCCTCCACTTT	CASSLVGGEGSPLHF
few	TRBJ2-1	TRBV27	-	TGTGCCAGCAACCCTTATCCTCTTTACAATGAGCAGTTCTTC	CASNPYPLYNEQFF